A selection of T cell receptor beta chains follows, all from one sample in a study of cytomegalovirus exposure and HLA in healthy donors. TCRdb keeps only in-frame clones here, not all; method: immunoSEQ multiplex PCR. This sample yields 140,000 to 150,000 clones, of which about 75% are seen a single time; almost 4.5% belongs to the top ten. The material sequenced was PBMCs. The receptors were gathered from a man aged 55-75 years in good health and CMV-seronegative. CDR3s include the opening cysteine and the closing phenylalanine or tryptophan. Fields, in order: D gene, V gene, clone size, J gene, CDR3 DNA, CDR3 protein. A D gene is named only where the DNA matches it firmly. Size values are once, few and many counts, or a class for expanded clones, and some rows have none.

D: NA; V: TRBV28; size: NA; J: TRBJ1-4; DNA: TGTGCCAGCATCTCGGGAAATTTTAATGAAAAACTGTTTTTT; CDR3: CASISGNFNEKLFF
D: TRBD1; V: TRBV28; size: NA; J: TRBJ1-4; DNA: TGTGCCAGCAGTTTCCTCCAGACAGGGATTGAAAAACTGTTTTTT; CDR3: CASSFLQTGIEKLFF
D: TRBD2; V: TRBV7-9; size: NA; J: TRBJ2-7; DNA: TGTGCCAGCAGCTTAAGGACTAGCGGGAGAATCGACGAGCAGTACTTC; CDR3: CASSLRTSGRIDEQYF
D: TRBD1; V: TRBV5-6; size: once; J: TRBJ1-3; DNA: TGTGCCAGCAGCCGAACAGGGGGATTATCTGGAAACACCATATATTTT; CDR3: CASSRTGGLSGNTIYF
D: TRBD1; V: TRBV6-5; size: NA; J: TRBJ1-5; DNA: TGTGCCAGCAGTAAGAGACAGGGGGCAAATCAGCCCCAGCATTTT; CDR3: CASSKRQGANQPQHF
D: NA; V: TRBV6-6; size: NA; J: TRBJ1-5; DNA: TGTGCCAGCAGTTTACCGGGAACCTGGAATCAGCCCCAGCATTTT; CDR3: CASSLPGTWNQPQHF
D: TRBD1; V: TRBV9; size: NA; J: TRBJ2-7; DNA: TGTGCCAGCAGCGTCGGATGGGACAGGGAGGTCGAGCAGTACTTC; CDR3: CASSVGWDREVEQYF
D: TRBD1; V: TRBV30; size: NA; J: TRBJ1-1; DNA: TGTGCCTGGAGTGCTGAGACAGGGCAGAACACTGAAGCTTTCTTT; CDR3: CAWSAETGQNTEAFF
D: TRBD2; V: TRBV11-2; size: NA; J: TRBJ2-3; DNA: TGTGCCAGCAGCGTCCTAGCGGTTAGCACAGATACGCAGTATTTT; CDR3: CASSVLAVSTDTQYF
D: TRBD2; V: TRBV10-3; size: NA; J: TRBJ2-1; DNA: TGTGCCATCAGTGAGTCGAAACTAGCGGCTGCCGTAGAGCAGTTCTTC; CDR3: CAISESKLAAAVEQFF
D: TRBD2; V: TRBV10-3; size: NA; J: TRBJ2-1; DNA: TGTGCCATCAGTTGGACTAGCGAAATTGAGCAGTTCTTC; CDR3: CAISWTSEIEQFF
D: TRBD2; V: TRBV7-2; size: NA; J: TRBJ2-1; DNA: TGTGCCAGCAGCTTACAATCTAGCGGGATCGGTGAGCAGTTCTTC; CDR3: CASSLQSSGIGEQFF
D: NA; V: TRBV6-4; size: few; J: TRBJ1-1; DNA: TGTGCCAGCAGTGACTCGAAACAGTTACCCCCGGGGATGAACACTGAAGCTTTCTTT; CDR3: CASSDSKQLPPGMNTEAFF
D: TRBD2; V: TRBV7-9; size: few; J: TRBJ2-3; DNA: TGTGCCAGCAGTCTTAGCGGGAGGAGGAGGCACACAGATACGCAGTATTTT; CDR3: CASSLSGRRRHTDTQYF
D: TRBD2; V: TRBV5-1; size: NA; J: TRBJ2-2; DNA: TGCGCCAGCAGCTATCTAGCGGCCACGAACACCGGGGAGCTGTTTTTT; CDR3: CASSYLAATNTGELFF
D: NA; V: TRBV18; size: NA; J: TRBJ2-7; DNA: TGTGCCAGCTCACCCCTAGATTATGCGGGGGAGCAGTACTTC; CDR3: CASSPLDYAGEQYF
D: TRBD1; V: TRBV7-9; size: NA; J: TRBJ1-1; DNA: TGTGCCAGCAGCCCACGGACAGGGGACACTGAAGCTTTCTTT; CDR3: CASSPRTGDTEAFF
D: NA; V: TRBV27; size: few; J: TRBJ1-2; DNA: TGTGCCAGCAGTTTACGTCAGGGGAATTGGGGCTACACCTTC; CDR3: CASSLRQGNWGYTF
D: TRBD1; V: TRBV9; size: NA; J: TRBJ2-2; DNA: TGTGCCAGCAGCGCCCCCCTCGGGGACAGGGTGACCGGGGAGCTGTTTTTT; CDR3: CASSAPLGDRVTGELFF
D: TRBD2; V: TRBV10-3; size: NA; J: TRBJ2-2; DNA: TGTGCCATCAGTGACCAGCGGGAGACCGGGGAGCTGTTTTTT; CDR3: CAISDQRETGELFF
D: NA; V: TRBV7-6; size: NA; J: TRBJ1-6; DNA: TGTGCCAGCAGCCCGGCGGCGGGCTCCTATAATTCACCCCTCCACTTT; CDR3: CASSPAAGSYNSPLHF
D: NA; V: TRBV6-1; size: once; J: TRBJ2-5; DNA: TGTGCCAGCAGTGGGGCATCAACCCAGTACTTC; CDR3: CASSGASTQYF
D: TRBD2; V: TRBV19; size: NA; J: TRBJ2-7; DNA: TGTGCCAGTAGTATCGAGCGGGAGTACGGCTACGAGCAGTACTTC; CDR3: CASSIEREYGYEQYF
D: TRBD1; V: TRBV9; size: NA; J: TRBJ1-4; DNA: TGTGCCAGCAGCGTAGTACCGGGGACAGGGGAAAAACTGTTTTTT; CDR3: CASSVVPGTGEKLFF
D: TRBD1; V: TRBV5-1; size: NA; J: TRBJ1-1; DNA: TGCGCCAGCAGTTTCTACCAGGGGGACACTGAAGCTTTCTTT; CDR3: CASSFYQGDTEAFF
D: NA; V: TRBV19; size: NA; J: TRBJ2-2; DNA: TGTGCCAGTGCCAGGTTTAGCGAGGTTGGCGGGGAGCTGTTTTTT; CDR3: CASARFSEVGGELFF
D: TRBD1; V: TRBV5-1; size: NA; J: TRBJ1-1; DNA: TGCGCCAGCAGCCCAAACACAGGGGATACTGAAGCTTTCTTT; CDR3: CASSPNTGDTEAFF
D: TRBD1; V: TRBV7-9; size: NA; J: TRBJ2-6; DNA: TGTGCCAGCAGCAAGGGACAGGGGGCGGAGGAGTCCAACGTCCTGACTTTC; CDR3: CASSKGQGAEESNVLTF
D: NA; V: TRBV19; size: NA; J: TRBJ1-3; DNA: TGTGCCAGTAGTATAGCCGCGGGAACGGCTGGAAACACCATATATTTT; CDR3: CASSIAAGTAGNTIYF
D: TRBD1; V: TRBV30; size: NA; J: TRBJ2-2; DNA: TGTGCCTGGAGTGACGGACAGGGGAGTGCCGGGGAGCTGTTTTTT; CDR3: CAWSDGQGSAGELFF
D: TRBD1; V: TRBV7-7; size: NA; J: TRBJ2-7; DNA: TGTGCTAGCAGCCGGACAGGGGGCGGCGACGAGCAGTACTTC; CDR3: CASSRTGGGDEQYF
D: NA; V: TRBV27; size: NA; J: TRBJ2-7; DNA: TGTGCCAGCAGTGGGGGGACCGGCTCGTTTGCCTACGAGCAGTACTTC; CDR3: CASSGGTGSFAYEQYF
D: NA; V: TRBV7-9; size: few; J: TRBJ2-5; DNA: TGTGCCAGCAGCTCCATGTTACTAGAGGAGACCCAGTACTTC; CDR3: CASSSMLLEETQYF
D: NA; V: TRBV6-4; size: NA; J: TRBJ1-1; DNA: TGTGCCAGGAGGGAGGTCGTGGGGGGGAACACTGAAGCTTTCTTT; CDR3: CARREVVGGNTEAFF
D: TRBD2; V: TRBV6-5; size: NA; J: TRBJ2-1; DNA: TGTGCCAGCAGTAGACTAGCGGGAGCCCCCCAGGAGCAGTTCTTC; CDR3: CASSRLAGAPQEQFF
D: NA; V: TRBV28; size: NA; J: TRBJ1-1; DNA: TGTGCCAGCAGTCCCTATGAGGGCCCGAACACTGAAGCTTTCTTT; CDR3: CASSPYEGPNTEAFF
D: NA; V: TRBV15; size: NA; J: TRBJ2-2; DNA: TGTGCCACCAGCAGAGAAGCTAGGCCTGGAGAAGGGGAGCTGTTTTTT; CDR3: CATSREARPGEGELFF
D: NA; V: TRBV6-4; size: NA; J: TRBJ2-7; DNA: TGTGCCAGCACTTCAGGGGCAGGTACCTACGAGCAGTACTTC; CDR3: CASTSGAGTYEQYF
D: NA; V: TRBV28; size: NA; J: TRBJ1-5; DNA: TGTGCCAGCAGATACCTTGAGGCAGGGGGCAATCAGCCCCAGCATTTT; CDR3: CASRYLEAGGNQPQHF
D: TRBD1; V: TRBV9; size: NA; J: TRBJ2-2; DNA: TGTGCCAGCAGCGTAGATGGACAGGGCCGGACCGGGGAGCTGTTTTTT; CDR3: CASSVDGQGRTGELFF
D: TRBD1; V: TRBV11-2; size: NA; J: TRBJ1-2; DNA: TGTGCCAGCAGCTTAGACAGGGGGTCAGATGGCTACACCTTC; CDR3: CASSLDRGSDGYTF
D: TRBD1; V: TRBV6-1; size: NA; J: TRBJ1-1; DNA: TGTGCCAGCAGCCCATTAACAGGGGGAAACACTGAAGCTTTCTTT; CDR3: CASSPLTGGNTEAFF
D: TRBD2; V: TRBV6-5; size: NA; J: TRBJ2-3; DNA: TGTGCCAGCAGTTACGGACTAGCGGGAACAGATACGCAGTATTTT; CDR3: CASSYGLAGTDTQYF
D: NA; V: TRBV28; size: few; J: TRBJ1-5; DNA: TGTGCCAGCAGTGAGGACAGTCGAACTCAGCCCCAGCATTTT; CDR3: CASSEDSRTQPQHF
D: NA; V: TRBV19; size: NA; J: TRBJ1-1; DNA: TGTGCCAGTAGCGTCGCTGGAGCGGGCACTGAAGCTTTCTTT; CDR3: CASSVAGAGTEAFF
D: TRBD2; V: TRBV7-2; size: NA; J: TRBJ2-7; DNA: TGTGCCAGCAGCTTAGCCCCTAGCGGAACCTACGAGCAGTACTTC; CDR3: CASSLAPSGTYEQYF
D: NA; V: TRBV19; size: NA; J: TRBJ1-1; DNA: TGTGCCAGTAGTAAGGGGGTGAACACTGAAGCTTTCTTT; CDR3: CASSKGVNTEAFF
D: TRBD1; V: TRBV7-6; size: NA; J: TRBJ1-1; DNA: TGTGCCAGCAGCTTGACCCGGACAGGGTCGCTGAACACTGAAGCTTTCTTT; CDR3: CASSLTRTGSLNTEAFF
D: TRBD1; V: TRBV5-1; size: few; J: TRBJ2-3; DNA: TGCGCCAGCAGCTTAGGGGACAGAGATGGTACAGATACGCAGTATTTT; CDR3: CASSLGDRDGTDTQYF
D: NA; V: TRBV9; size: NA; J: TRBJ2-3; DNA: TGTGCCAGCAGCGTTAGAGGGACATTCACAGATACGCAGTATTTT; CDR3: CASSVRGTFTDTQYF
D: TRBD2; V: TRBV29-1; size: NA; J: TRBJ2-2; DNA: TGCAGCGTCCCGTTTTGGGGGGGAAGGGGCACCGGGGAGCTGTTTTTT; CDR3: CSVPFWGGRGTGELFF
D: NA; V: TRBV9; size: NA; J: TRBJ2-3; DNA: TGTGCCAGCAGCCCCGGAATAGCGGAGAGCACAGATACGCAGTATTTT; CDR3: CASSPGIAESTDTQYF
D: TRBD2; V: TRBV7-6; size: NA; J: TRBJ2-2; DNA: TGTGCCAGCAGCTCCGGGACTAGCGGGATACACGGGGAGCTGTTTTTT; CDR3: CASSSGTSGIHGELFF
D: TRBD1; V: TRBV28; size: NA; J: TRBJ1-5; DNA: TGTGCCACCTGGGACAGGGGCGGTCAGCCCCAGCATTTT; CDR3: CATWDRGGQPQHF
D: TRBD2; V: TRBV15; size: NA; J: TRBJ2-1; DNA: TGTGCCACCAGCAGAGGGCGGGAGGGGAACAATGAGCAGTTCTTC; CDR3: CATSRGREGNNEQFF
D: NA; V: TRBV6-5; size: NA; J: TRBJ2-7; DNA: TGTGCCAGCAGTTACGGTGGGACAATCCAATCCTACGAGCAGTACTTC; CDR3: CASSYGGTIQSYEQYF
D: TRBD2; V: TRBV5-4; size: NA; J: TRBJ2-1; DNA: TGTGCCAGCAGCCCAGGACTAGCGGGAGACCGATTAGGGAATGAGCAGTTCTTC; CDR3: CASSPGLAGDRLGNEQFF
D: NA; V: TRBV9; size: few; J: TRBJ1-5; DNA: TGTGCCAGCGGCCAGGGAAATCAGCCCCAGCATTTT; CDR3: CASGQGNQPQHF
D: TRBD2; V: TRBV19; size: NA; J: TRBJ2-1; DNA: TGTGCCAGTAGTCCTAGAAGAGGCGGGAGCGATGAACGGCAGTTCTTC; CDR3: CASSPRRGGSDERQFF